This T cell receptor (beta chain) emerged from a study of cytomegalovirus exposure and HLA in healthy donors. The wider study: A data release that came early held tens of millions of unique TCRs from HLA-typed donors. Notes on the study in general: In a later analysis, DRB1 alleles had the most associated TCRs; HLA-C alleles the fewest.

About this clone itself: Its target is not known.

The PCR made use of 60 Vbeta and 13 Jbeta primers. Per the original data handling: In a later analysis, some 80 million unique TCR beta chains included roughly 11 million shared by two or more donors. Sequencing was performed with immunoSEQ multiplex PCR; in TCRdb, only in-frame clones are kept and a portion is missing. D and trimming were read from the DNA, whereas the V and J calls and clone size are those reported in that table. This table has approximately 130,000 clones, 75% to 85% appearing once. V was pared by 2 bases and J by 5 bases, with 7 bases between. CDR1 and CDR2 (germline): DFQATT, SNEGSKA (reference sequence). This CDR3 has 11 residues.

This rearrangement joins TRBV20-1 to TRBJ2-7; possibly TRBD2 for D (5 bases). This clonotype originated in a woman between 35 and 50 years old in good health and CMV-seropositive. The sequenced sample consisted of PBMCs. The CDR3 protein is CSARWGDEQYF. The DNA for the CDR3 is TGCAGTGCTAGATGGGGAGACGAGCAGTACTTC.